This T cell receptor (beta chain) stems from a study of blood T cell repertoires in COVID-19. For the study at large: The United States, Italy and Spain supplied acute and convalescent COVID-19 samples. Nucleic acid was either cDNA or gDNA, and it came from T cells, B-cell-depleted T cells, or PBMCs.

Original methodology: Nucleated cell number was recorded as an estimate derived from reference gene primer amplification. Only in-frame clones appear in the TCRdb table, and some are missing; sequencing was by immunoSEQ multiplex PCR. V and J calls and clone size are as listed in that table; D and trimming were resolved from the DNA. This table has some 200,000 clones, 83% appearing once. Everyone who took part was 18 to 89 years old, and they came from about 23 US areas. Trimming at V came to 2 bases and at J to 3 bases, leaving 3 bases not matched to a gene. The CDR3 consists of 15 residues. The germline CDR1 and CDR2 sequences are SGHTA and FQGNSA.

This clonotype originated in a woman aged 45-65 years who had been exposed to COVID-19. V usage is TRBV7-2 and J usage is TRBJ2-1; 8 bases are a match to TRBD2. Specimen: PBMCs or T cells enriched from blood (not recorded which). This CDR3 reads CASSLPGGNYNEQFF. CDR3 nucleotides: TGTGCCAGCAGCTTACCGGGGGGGAACTACAATGAGCAGTTCTTC.